These T cell receptor beta chains were read from a single sample in a study of human T cells and chemical hapten exposure. Each CDR3 protein is one row after TCRdb ran MiXCR on the 5' RACE reads. The data contain about 140,000 distinct CDR3 sequences, roughly 4% of them seen just once; the ten biggest clones take up 1.3% to 1.5%. The source is a female donor in good health. The CDR3 runs from the conserved cysteine through the conserved F or W. D genes are given only for firm matches. Expanded clones are given a class, and other clones once, few, many or no size at all.

J gene: TRBJ2-6; CDR3 length: 16; D gene: -; V gene: TRBV7-3; clone size: many; CDR3 DNA: TGTGCCAGCAGCTATTACGGGGGCTCTGGGGCCAACGTCCTGACTTTC; CDR3 protein: CASSYYGGSGANVLTF
J gene: TRBJ1-4; CDR3 length: 15; D gene: -; V gene: TRBV7-9; clone size: few; CDR3 DNA: TGTGCCAGCAGCTCGCCAGGGGCCGGTCGGGAAAAACTGTTTTTT; CDR3 protein: CASSSPGAGREKLFF
J gene: TRBJ2-1; CDR3 length: 16; D gene: -; V gene: TRBV7-2; clone size: few; CDR3 DNA: TGTGCCAGCAGCTTGGTCGGGGGCCCAATATACAATGAGCAGTTCTTC; CDR3 protein: CASSLVGGPIYNEQFF
J gene: TRBJ1-3; CDR3 length: 12; D gene: -; V gene: TRBV7-8; clone size: many; CDR3 DNA: TGTGCCAGCAGATCTCAGGGAAACACCATATATTTT; CDR3 protein: CASRSQGNTIYF
J gene: TRBJ2-4; CDR3 length: 18; D gene: -; V gene: TRBV7-9; clone size: few; CDR3 DNA: TGTGCCAGCAGCCCCTTGGACAGCGAACCACTAGCCAAAAACATTCAGTACTTC; CDR3 protein: CASSPLDSEPLAKNIQYF
J gene: TRBJ2-3; CDR3 length: 17; D gene: -; V gene: TRBV7-2; clone size: many; CDR3 DNA: TGTGCCAGCAGCCCCAATATACGGGGGCGCAGCACAGATACGCAGTATTTT; CDR3 protein: CASSPNIRGRSTDTQYF
J gene: TRBJ1-1; CDR3 length: 13; D gene: -; V gene: TRBV9; clone size: -; CDR3 DNA: TGTGCCAGCAGCGTATTCGGGAACACTGAAGCTTTCTTT; CDR3 protein: CASSVFGNTEAFF
J gene: TRBJ1-4; CDR3 length: 15; D gene: -; V gene: TRBV6-5; clone size: few; CDR3 DNA: TGTGCCAGCAGTTACTCGAGCGGGTTTTTAGAAAAACTGTTTTTT; CDR3 protein: CASSYSSGFLEKLFF
J gene: TRBJ2-7; CDR3 length: 13; D gene: TRBD1; V gene: TRBV5-1; clone size: many; CDR3 DNA: TGCGCCAGCACCGACAGGGTGGTCGCCGAGCAGTACTTC; CDR3 protein: CASTDRVVAEQYF
J gene: TRBJ2-3; CDR3 length: 15; D gene: -; V gene: TRBV6-5; clone size: many; CDR3 DNA: TGTGCCAGCAGTTACCCCGGGGGGCCCACAGATACGCAGTATTTT; CDR3 protein: CASSYPGGPTDTQYF
J gene: TRBJ1-4; CDR3 length: 14; D gene: -; V gene: TRBV6-6; clone size: many; CDR3 DNA: TGTGCCAGCAGTTACCGGCAGGGGAGTGAAAAACTGTTTTTT; CDR3 protein: CASSYRQGSEKLFF
J gene: TRBJ2-7; CDR3 length: 13; D gene: TRBD1; V gene: TRBV9; clone size: many; CDR3 DNA: TGTGCCAGCAGTCTGACAGGGGCCTACGAGCAGTACTTC; CDR3 protein: CASSLTGAYEQYF
J gene: TRBJ2-3; CDR3 length: 16; D gene: TRBD2; V gene: TRBV20-1; clone size: many; CDR3 DNA: TGCAGTGCTAGTTTCCTTCACGGGGGGGACACAGATACGCAGTATTTT; CDR3 protein: CSASFLHGGDTDTQYF
J gene: TRBJ1-3; CDR3 length: 17; D gene: TRBD1; V gene: TRBV30; clone size: many; CDR3 DNA: TGTGCCTGGGAGGACAGGGTCCAAGCGGGCCCTGGAAACACCATATATTTT; CDR3 protein: CAWEDRVQAGPGNTIYF
J gene: TRBJ1-1; CDR3 length: 15; D gene: -; V gene: TRBV9; clone size: few; CDR3 DNA: TGTGCCAGCAGCGTAGAAGGGGCGCTGAACACTGAAGCTTTCTTT; CDR3 protein: CASSVEGALNTEAFF
J gene: TRBJ2-2; CDR3 length: 15; D gene: -; V gene: TRBV5-1; clone size: -; CDR3 DNA: TGCGCCAGCAGCCCCACCCCTCCGGGCACCGGGGAGCTGTTTTTT; CDR3 protein: CASSPTPPGTGELFF
J gene: TRBJ2-5; CDR3 length: 15; D gene: -; V gene: TRBV3-1; clone size: many; CDR3 DNA: TGTGCCAGCAGCCAAACTCAGGGGTCCAAAGAGACCCAGTACTTC; CDR3 protein: CASSQTQGSKETQYF
J gene: TRBJ1-6; CDR3 length: 16; D gene: TRBD1; V gene: TRBV9; clone size: many; CDR3 DNA: TGTGCCAGCAGCGTAGACCCTCGACAGGGAAGTTCACCCCTCCACTTT; CDR3 protein: CASSVDPRQGSSPLHF
J gene: TRBJ1-4; CDR3 length: 13; D gene: -; V gene: TRBV7-6; clone size: many; CDR3 DNA: TGTGCCAGCAGCTTAGACCCAAAGGGAAAACTGTTTTTT; CDR3 protein: CASSLDPKGKLFF
J gene: TRBJ2-5; CDR3 length: 16; D gene: TRBD1; V gene: TRBV5-8; clone size: many; CDR3 DNA: TGTGCCAGCAGCTACCGTGCCCTGACAGGGCGAGAGACCCAGTACTTC; CDR3 protein: CASSYRALTGRETQYF
J gene: TRBJ2-1; CDR3 length: 17; D gene: -; V gene: TRBV15; clone size: -; CDR3 DNA: TGTGCCACCAGCAGACCGGACAACCCCTTTTCCTACAATGAGCAGTTCTTC; CDR3 protein: CATSRPDNPFSYNEQFF
J gene: TRBJ1-2; CDR3 length: 14; D gene: TRBD1; V gene: TRBV29-1; clone size: many; CDR3 DNA: TGCAGCGGGGGGACAGAGGGATCCCACTATGGCTACACCTTC; CDR3 protein: CSGGTEGSHYGYTF
J gene: TRBJ1-2; CDR3 length: 13; D gene: -; V gene: TRBV5-6; clone size: many; CDR3 DNA: TGTGCCAGCAGCTGGGGACGACCCTCGAGCTACACCTTC; CDR3 protein: CASSWGRPSSYTF
J gene: TRBJ2-1; CDR3 length: 14; D gene: -; V gene: TRBV7-9; clone size: few; CDR3 DNA: TGTGCCAGCGGGTTGGCCAGCTCCTACAATGAGCAGTTCTTC; CDR3 protein: CASGLASSYNEQFF
J gene: TRBJ1-5; CDR3 length: 18; D gene: -; V gene: TRBV7-7; clone size: -; CDR3 DNA: TGTGCCAGCAGCCTATATAGGGGGGGTTCCCAGGGCAATCAGCCCCAGCATTTT; CDR3 protein: CASSLYRGGSQGNQPQHF
J gene: TRBJ1-5; CDR3 length: 15; D gene: -; V gene: TRBV19; clone size: many; CDR3 DNA: TGTGCCAGTAGTATATCGGGGTCAGGGTATCAGCCCCAGCATTTT; CDR3 protein: CASSISGSGYQPQHF
J gene: TRBJ2-7; CDR3 length: 15; D gene: -; V gene: TRBV12-3/TRBV12-4; clone size: many; CDR3 DNA: TGTGCCAGCAGTTTCGGGACACTTGAGGGATACGAGCAGTACTTC; CDR3 protein: CASSFGTLEGYEQYF
J gene: TRBJ2-7; CDR3 length: 11; D gene: -; V gene: TRBV5-1; clone size: many; CDR3 DNA: TGCGCCAGCACTTGGGGGTACGAGCAGTACTTC; CDR3 protein: CASTWGYEQYF
J gene: TRBJ1-2; CDR3 length: 13; D gene: TRBD1; V gene: TRBV29-1; clone size: many; CDR3 DNA: TGCAGCGTTGAGCAGGGACAGGGAAATGGCTACACCTTC; CDR3 protein: CSVEQGQGNGYTF
J gene: TRBJ2-2; CDR3 length: 14; D gene: -; V gene: TRBV7-2; clone size: many; CDR3 DNA: TGTGCCAGCAGCTTAGATCAGGGCACCGGGGAGCTGTTTTTT; CDR3 protein: CASSLDQGTGELFF
J gene: TRBJ1-3; CDR3 length: 14; D gene: -; V gene: TRBV12-3/TRBV12-4; clone size: many; CDR3 DNA: TGTGCCAGCAGTTTGGAGGTGTCTGGAAACACCATATATTTT; CDR3 protein: CASSLEVSGNTIYF
J gene: TRBJ2-1; CDR3 length: 14; D gene: TRBD2; V gene: TRBV20-1; clone size: many; CDR3 DNA: TGCAGTGTGGGGACTAGCGGTCCCTCCGGTGAGCAGTTCTTC; CDR3 protein: CSVGTSGPSGEQFF
J gene: TRBJ2-1; CDR3 length: 16; D gene: TRBD2; V gene: TRBV20-1; clone size: many; CDR3 DNA: TGCAGTGCTAGAGATCGAGGTGGGACTACCTACAATGAGCAGTTCTTC; CDR3 protein: CSARDRGGTTYNEQFF
J gene: TRBJ2-3; CDR3 length: 15; D gene: -; V gene: TRBV6-4; clone size: many; CDR3 DNA: TGTGCCAGCAGTGAGTCGGGGGGCGGTACAGATACGCAGTATTTT; CDR3 protein: CASSESGGGTDTQYF
J gene: TRBJ2-2; CDR3 length: 16; D gene: TRBD1; V gene: TRBV2; clone size: many; CDR3 DNA: TGTGCCAGCAGTGAATTCGGACAGGGTTCAACCGGGGAGCTGTTTTTT; CDR3 protein: CASSEFGQGSTGELFF
J gene: TRBJ2-7; CDR3 length: 14; D gene: -; V gene: TRBV20-1; clone size: -; CDR3 DNA: TGCAGTGCCCCACCCCAACCTAGCTCCTACGAGCAGTACTTC; CDR3 protein: CSAPPQPSSYEQYF
J gene: TRBJ2-1; CDR3 length: 15; D gene: TRBD1; V gene: TRBV6-2/TRBV6-3; clone size: many; CDR3 DNA: TGTGCCAGCAGTTATAAGGGCAGGGGGAGCAATGAGCAGTTCTTC; CDR3 protein: CASSYKGRGSNEQFF
J gene: TRBJ2-5; CDR3 length: 14; D gene: -; V gene: TRBV4-2; clone size: few; CDR3 DNA: TGTGCCAGCAGCCAAGTTGGTCGCCAAGAGACCCAGTACTTC; CDR3 protein: CASSQVGRQETQYF
J gene: TRBJ1-1; CDR3 length: 18; D gene: -; V gene: TRBV7-9; clone size: many; CDR3 DNA: TGTGCCAGCAGCCAAGGTCAAGGTGGGGGAATCATGAACACTGAAGCTTTCTTT; CDR3 protein: CASSQGQGGGIMNTEAFF
J gene: TRBJ2-7; CDR3 length: 13; D gene: -; V gene: TRBV11-2; clone size: many; CDR3 DNA: TGTGCCAGCAGCTTTTTCCGGGAATACGAGCAGTACTTC; CDR3 protein: CASSFFREYEQYF
J gene: TRBJ1-3; CDR3 length: 15; D gene: -; V gene: TRBV2; clone size: many; CDR3 DNA: TGTGCCAGCCGGGGGCCGGGGGGCTCTGGAAACACCATATATTTT; CDR3 protein: CASRGPGGSGNTIYF
J gene: TRBJ2-7; CDR3 length: 14; D gene: -; V gene: TRBV28; clone size: many; CDR3 DNA: TGTGCCAGCACCACACCGACAGACGGGTTCGATCGGTACTTC; CDR3 protein: CASTTPTDGFDRYF
J gene: TRBJ1-1; CDR3 length: 14; D gene: -; V gene: TRBV3-1; clone size: -; CDR3 DNA: TGTGCCAGCAGCAAGGGGGAGACGGGCACTGAAGCTTTCTTT; CDR3 protein: CASSKGETGTEAFF
J gene: TRBJ2-7; CDR3 length: 14; D gene: TRBD1; V gene: TRBV27; clone size: many; CDR3 DNA: TGTGCCAGCAGTCCAGGGGGCTTTTCTGACGAGCAGTACTTC; CDR3 protein: CASSPGGFSDEQYF
J gene: TRBJ1-5; CDR3 length: 13; D gene: -; V gene: TRBV5-1; clone size: many; CDR3 DNA: TGCGCCAGCAGCTTTCAGGCGGGTCAGCCCCAGCATTTT; CDR3 protein: CASSFQAGQPQHF
J gene: TRBJ1-6; CDR3 length: 17; D gene: -; V gene: TRBV30; clone size: -; CDR3 DNA: TGTGCCTGGAGTGTACCCCCCCCTCGGGGGTATAATGCACCCCTCCACTTT; CDR3 protein: CAWSVPPPRGYNAPLHF
J gene: TRBJ1-1; CDR3 length: 15; D gene: -; V gene: TRBV18; clone size: -; CDR3 DNA: TGTGCCAGCTCACCACGGGAGGGGCCGAACACTGAAGCTTTCTTT; CDR3 protein: CASSPREGPNTEAFF
J gene: TRBJ2-7; CDR3 length: 13; D gene: TRBD1; V gene: TRBV30; clone size: many; CDR3 DNA: TGTGCCTGGAGTCCCGGGACAGCCTACGAGCAGTACTTC; CDR3 protein: CAWSPGTAYEQYF
J gene: TRBJ2-5; CDR3 length: 15; D gene: -; V gene: TRBV7-9; clone size: many; CDR3 DNA: TGTGCCAGCAGCTTAGCCCGGACATCAGGGGAGACCCAGTACTTC; CDR3 protein: CASSLARTSGETQYF